The 5 T cell receptor beta chains in this list originate from one sample, sequenced in a study of Graves' ophthalmopathy and Graves' hyperthyroidism. RNA transcripts yielded amplified TCR beta CDR3 regions. An opening RT-PCR round employed HTBI primers and preceded a second-round multiplex PCR. TCRdb ran MiXCR on the multiplex PCR reads and lists one entry per CDR3 protein. The table has about 340,000 distinct CDR3 sequences, roughly 15% seen once. Source material: peripheral blood. The receptor set was obtained from an adult man with Graves' ophthalmopathy.

This clonotype was seen ten or more times. For the CDR3, the DNA is TGCGCCAGCAGCCCCCCATACATGACAGGCAACTATGGCTACACCTTC. Its protein product is CASSPPYMTGNYGYTF. This chain uses TRBV5-1 with TRBJ1-2; TRBD1 is a possible D gene (6 bases). Trimming removed 4 bases from V and 2 bases from J, with 18 bases in between. The CDR3 has 16 residues. Germline V gene lookup returns CDR1 SGHRS and CDR2 YFSETQ.

This clonotype was seen ten or more times. The chain uses TRBV2 and TRBJ1-1; TRBD1 agrees at 7 bases. The CDR3 covers 14 residues. The germline gives CDR1 SNHLY, CDR2 FYNNEI. The V gene end was trimmed by 6 bases and the J gene end by 0 bases; junction bases not matched to a gene: 4. CDR3 sequence reads: CASRTGTVNTEAFF. As DNA, the CDR3 is TGTGCCAGCAGGACCGGGACAGTGAACACTGAAGCTTTCTTT.

This clonotype was recorded at least ten times. This chain links TRBV13 with TRBJ1-6; 7 nucleotides match TRBD1. CDR3 length equals 14 residues. V trimming: 3 bases; J trimming: 7 bases; junction bases outside the gene matches: 3. From germline, CDR1 is PRHDT and CDR2 FYEKMQ (reference sequence). CDR3 in DNA: TGTGCCAGCAGCTTGTACAGGGGCAATTCACCCCTCCACTTT. Translating it yields CASSLYRGNSPLHF.

This clonotype was picked up many times. This chain joins TRBV28 and TRBJ2-7; D is unclear. Germline CDR1 MDHEN, CDR2 SYDVKM. There are 13 residues in the CDR3. V lost 7 bases and J 3 bases, leaving 13 bases between the germline ends. The CDR3 DNA reads as TGTGCCAGCAACCGAGACACGTACTACGAGCAGTACTTC. It codes for CASNRDTYYEQYF.

This clonotype has ten or more counts. The CDR3 DNA is TGCAGTGCTAAGACTAGCGGGTATTCCTACGAGCAGTACTTC. This encodes CSAKTSGYSYEQYF. V usage is TRBV20-1 and J usage is TRBJ2-7; TRBD2 matches 10 bases. Germline V gene lookup returns CDR1 DFQATT and CDR2 SNEGSKA (reference sequence). The CDR3 spans 14 residues. The ends lost 4 bases at V and 1 base at J; junction bases unmatched: 4.